These 24 T cell receptor beta chains share one sample of origin, sequenced in a study of shared T cell receptors in the human thymus. Profiling relied on immunoSEQ multiplex PCR, and the TCRdb table lists in-frame clones only, not all of them. The sample shows some 700,000 clones, approximately 83% of them seen only once. These data were also reused for a study on human thymus T cells.

The sequencing input was thymocytes. Receptors were obtained from a girl less than two years old with a congenital heart defect.

The chain uses TRBV14 and TRBJ2-1, with a possible D match to TRBD2 (5 bases). V gave up 4 bases and J gave up 2 bases, with 18 bases separating them. This CDR3 is built from 17 residues. Germline CDR1 reads SGHDN; CDR2 reads FVKESK. DNA of the CDR3: TGTGCCAGCAGCCTGTCTTGGGTTAGAGGGACCTACAATGAGCAGTTCTTC. Its translation: CASSLSWVRGTYNEQFF.

This chain joins TRBV5-4 and TRBJ1-2; 8 nucleotides agree with TRBD1. With 2 bases clipped from V and 7 bases from J, the junction kept 4 bases outside the gene matches. The CDR3 totals 13 residues. Germline-derived CDR1 and CDR2 are SGHNT and YYREEE (reference sequence). The chain's CDR3 is CASSFHRGSGYTF. CDR3 in DNA: TGTGCCAGCAGCTTCCACAGGGGGTCTGGCTACACCTTC.

Remarks on this clone: The sample carries other DNA sequences with the same CDR3. The V and J genes are TRBV18 and TRBJ1-6, with 9 positions matching TRBD1. The CDR3 length is 18 residues. J was trimmed by 7 bases and V by 1 base; bases with no gene match: 11. CDR1 and CDR2 from the germline V gene are KGHSH and LQKENI. The chain's CDR3 is CASSPRDRADLTNSPLHF. DNA of the CDR3: TGTGCCAGCTCACCACGGGACAGGGCAGACTTGACGAATTCACCCCTCCACTTT.

The chain employs TRBV18 and TRBJ2-5; 8 bases are shared with TRBD2. Germline loops: CDR1 KGHSH, CDR2 LQKENI. The V gene end was trimmed by 8 bases and the J gene end by 3 bases; junction bases not matched to a gene: 11. The CDR3 sequence is 15 residues long. The DNA for the CDR3 is TGTGCCAGCGGCAACCTGAGCGGGGGAGAAGAGACCCAGTACTTC. This sequence encodes CASGNLSGGEETQYF.

This clone occurred once. J is TRBJ1-2 and V is TRBV5-4, with a weak D call TRBD1 (5 bases). Per germline, CDR1 SGHNT and CDR2 YYREEE (reference sequence). The V gene lost 4 bases and the J gene lost 3 bases, with 19 bases spanning the gap. The CDR3 is 16 amino acids. This chain's CDR3 is CASSPRSRGSDYGYTF. The CDR3 bases are TGTGCCAGCAGCCCCCGGAGTAGGGGCTCTGACTATGGCTACACCTTC.

The chain uses TRBV7-9 and TRBJ2-7, with D possibly TRBD1 on 6 matching bases. Trimming cost V 0 bases and J 0 bases, with 15 bases left between them. Germline lookup yields CDR1 SEHNR and CDR2 FQNEAQ (reference sequence). The CDR3 contains 17 residues. Written as DNA, the CDR3 is TGTGCCAGCAGCTTAGCTGGTCGGACAGCGTTCTCCTACGAGCAGTACTTC. Amino acid sequence: CASSLAGRTAFSYEQYF.

The chain joins TRBV27 to TRBJ2-5; 7 bases map to TRBD1. Trimming removed 6 bases from V and 3 bases from J; junction bases left unmatched: 16. The germline gives CDR1 MNHEY, CDR2 SMNVEV (reference sequence). This CDR3 spans 17 amino acids. DNA of the CDR3: TGTGCCAGCAGAAGGGGTAGGGGGCGGCGGAATGAAGAGACCCAGTACTTC. It specifies CASRRGRGRRNEETQYF.

The gene calls are TRBV15 and TRBJ1-2, with no clear D. Trimming took off 1 base at V and 5 bases at J, with 14 bases between the two ends. The CDR3 length is 15 residues. Germline V CDR1 and CDR2: LNHNV, YYDKDF (reference sequence). The CDR3 reads CATSRGKSQYYGYTF. CDR3 sequence (DNA): TGTGCCACCAGCAGAGGTAAATCACAGTATTATGGCTACACCTTC.

This clone has only one observation. This specimen includes other DNA sequences encoding the same CDR3. V gene TRBV5-1 combines with J gene TRBJ2-2; D is perhaps TRBD2 (5 bases). The germline V and J ends were trimmed by 0 bases and 4 bases, with 7 bases remaining between them. The CDR3 extends over 14 amino acids. Germline values: CDR1 SGHRS, CDR2 YFSETQ. CDR3 region: CASSLEEGTGELFF. The CDR3 bases are TGCGCCAGCAGCTTGGAAGAGGGCACCGGGGAGCTGTTTTTT.

This clone has just one count. This chain connects TRBV7-3 to TRBJ1-1, with D hard to call. The CDR3 sequence is 13 residues long. V was cut by 5 bases and J by 2 bases, with 9 bases left in between. Germline V CDR1 and CDR2: SGHTA, FQGTGA. The CDR3 is CASSPRSNTEAFF. The CDR3 coding sequence is TGTGCCAGCAGCCCCCGGTCCAACACTGAAGCTTTCTTT.

The chain has TRBV5-1 and TRBJ1-1, with D uncertain. The V end lost 3 bases, the J end lost 5 bases, and 14 bases lay between the germline ends. The CDR3 consists of 14 residues. CDR1 and CDR2 (germline): SGHRS, YFSETQ. The CDR3 DNA reads as TGCGCCAGCAGCTACCGGAGAGGCGGGACTGAAGCTTTCTTT. Protein: CASSYRRGGTEAFF.

This rearrangement joins TRBV28 to TRBJ1-1; 9 nucleotides line up with TRBD1. V was clipped by 6 bases and J by 0 bases; unmatched bases: 14. CDR1 is MDHEN and CDR2 is SYDVKM in the germline V gene. The CDR3 covers 18 residues. CDR3 sequence reads: CASSSKARQGEMNTEAFF. DNA of the CDR3: TGTGCCAGCAGCTCGAAAGCCCGACAGGGGGAGATGAACACTGAAGCTTTCTTT.

As regards this clone: The identical CDR3 is also encoded by other nucleotide sequences in the sample. V is TRBV27 and J is TRBJ1-4; D possibly corresponds to TRBD1 (6 bases). The length of the CDR3 is 14 residues. The germline gives CDR1 MNHEY, CDR2 SMNVEV (reference sequence). V dropped 2 bases and J dropped 2 bases, with 6 bases sitting between them. CDR3: CASSLTGTNEKLFF. The CDR3 DNA follows: TGTGCCAGCAGTTTAACAGGGACTAATGAAAAACTGTTTTTT.

The chain couples TRBV4-1 to TRBJ2-7; D call uncertain. The CDR3 is 19 residues long. V was cut by 0 bases and J by 3 bases, with 24 bases left in between. Germline assignment: CDR1 MGHRA and CDR2 YSYEKL. This chain's CDR3 is CASSQESFKYYPPIYEQYF. The CDR3 DNA is TGCGCCAGCAGCCAAGAATCATTTAAGTACTATCCGCCTATCTACGAGCAGTACTTC.

The rearrangement links TRBV4-2 to TRBJ1-1, with TRBD1 identical over 10 bases. Germline values: CDR1 LGHNA, CDR2 YNFKEQ. CDR3 length: 22 residues. With 0 bases clipped from V and 1 base from J, the junction kept 20 bases outside the gene matches. The CDR3 DNA sequence: TGTGCCAGCAGCCAAGAAGGTTGGACAGGGGGGTTGCAATCGTCGAGGAACACTGAAGCTTTCTTT. Its protein product is CASSQEGWTGGLQSSRNTEAFF.

The V and J genes are TRBV14 and TRBJ1-1; 9 positions match TRBD1. From germline, CDR1 is SGHDN and CDR2 FVKESK. Unmatched junction bases numbered 15, after V lost 1 base and J lost 3 bases. There are 19 residues in the CDR3. The CDR3 DNA reads TGTGCCAGCAGCCAAGTGGCTTCGGAACAGGGGGCGGAGGACACTGAAGCTTTCTTT. Protein product: CASSQVASEQGAEDTEAFF. Using reference TRBV14 and TRBJ1-1 for the parts outside the CDR3, the full variable domain is EAGVTQFPSHSVIEKGQTVTLRCDPISGHDNLYWYRRVMGKEIKFLLHFVKESKQDESGMPNNRFLAERTGGTYSTLKVQPAELEDSGVYFCASSQVASEQGAEDTEAFFGQGTRLTVV.

The rearrangement joins TRBV6-6 to TRBJ1-4; weak D call: TRBD1 (5 bases). Trimming took 2 bases from V and 3 from J, leaving 13 bases between them. Germline V CDR1 and CDR2: MNHNY, SVGAGI (reference sequence). This CDR3 contains 16 residues. CDR3 loop: CASSYRCRAPNEKLFF. The CDR3 bases are TGTGCCAGCAGTTACCGATGCAGGGCGCCTAATGAAAAACTGTTTTTT.

This clone was counted between two and nine times. The V call is TRBV2, the J call TRBJ1-2; D call uncertain. Trimming left V 6 bases short and J 4 bases short, with 6 bases between. CDR1 is SNHLY, CDR2 FYNNEI, per germline. The CDR3 is made up of 11 amino acids. The CDR3 bases are TGTGCCAGCAGGAGAGGCTATGGCTACACCTTC. This encodes CASRRGYGYTF. The full variable domain, its missing parts supplied by reference TRBV2 and TRBJ1-2, is EPEVTQTPSHQVTQMGQEVILRCVPISNHLYFYWYRQILGQKVEFLVSFYNNEISEKSEIFDDQFSVERPDGSNFTLKIRSTKLEDSAMYFCASRRGYGYTFGSGTRLTVV.

The chain has TRBV29-1 and TRBJ1-2, with 8 positions matching TRBD1. Trimming cost V 6 bases and J 5 bases; bases outside gene matches: 5. The CDR3 runs 12 residues. Germline V gene data show CDR1 as SQVTM and CDR2 as ANQGSEA. Written as DNA, the CDR3 is TGCAGCGTGTACGGACAGGGTTATGGCTACACCTTC. This translates into CSVYGQGYGYTF.

The V gene is TRBV6-1, the J gene TRBJ1-1, with D possibly TRBD1 on 6 matching bases. Germline V gene sequence: CDR1 MNHNS, CDR2 SASEGT. Trimming removed 10 bases from V and 4 bases from J, with 16 bases in between. The CDR3 is 13 residues long. The CDR3 region is CATTGPSSTEAFF. The CDR3 coding sequence is TGTGCCACCACAGGGCCGTCGAGCACTGAAGCTTTCTTT.

This clone was seen just once. The gene calls are TRBV5-1 and TRBJ2-7; 13 bases are a match to TRBD2. Trimming removed 3 bases from V and 2 bases from J; junction bases left unmatched: 11. Germline V gene sequence: CDR1 SGHRS, CDR2 YFSETQ. The CDR3 spans 18 residues. The CDR3 nucleotides read TGCGCCAGCAGCTGGATGGGACTAGCGGGATTCCACACCTACGAGCAGTACTTC. Residues: CASSWMGLAGFHTYEQYF.

The count of this clone is one. This chain connects TRBV5-6 to TRBJ2-7, with 8 bases aligning to TRBD2. The V gene end was trimmed by 0 bases and the J gene end by 8 bases; junction bases not matched to a gene: 16. Looked up from germline, CDR1 is SGHDT and CDR2 is YYEEEE. The CDR3 spans 17 residues. CDR3 bases: TGTGCCAGCAGCTTGGGGACTAGCCCCGTGGAGGACGACAAGCAGTACTTC. Translation: CASSLGTSPVEDDKQYF. Full variable domain (remainder filled in from reference TRBV5-6 and TRBJ2-7): DAGVTQSPTHLIKTRGQQVTLRCSPKSGHDTVSWYQQALGQGPQFIFQYYEEEERQRGNFPDRFSGHQFPNYSSELNVNALLLGDSALYLCASSLGTSPVEDDKQYFGPGTRLTVT.

This clone was seen a few times. The J gene is TRBJ1-2, the V gene TRBV9; D is undetermined. Trimming shortened V by 4 bases and J by 1 base, and 32 bases separated the two germline ends. Germline V lookup: CDR1 SGDLS, CDR2 YYNGEE. CDR3 size: 21 residues. CDR3 loop: CASSPTTWQAKSVPFNYGYTF. The CDR3 DNA sequence: TGTGCCAGCAGCCCAACCACTTGGCAGGCCAAATCGGTCCCCTTTAACTATGGCTACACCTTC.

The rearrangement uses TRBV10-2 and TRBJ2-2, with D perhaps matching TRBD1 (6 bases). Looked up from germline, CDR1 is WSHSY and CDR2 is SAAADI. This CDR3 contains 14 residues. Trimming took off 7 bases at V and 5 bases at J, with 14 bases between the two ends. As DNA, the CDR3 is TGCGCCAGCAAGGTACAGGGTTGGACCGGGGAGCTGTTTTTT. As protein: CASKVQGWTGELFF.